The rows below give T cell receptor beta chains drawn from one sample of a study of tumor and adjacent non-tumor tissue in lung cancer. Using its own MiXCR run on the multiplex PCR reads, TCRdb lists one record per CDR3 protein. The repertoire includes 68,000 or so distinct CDR3 sequences, roughly 60% of them detected once, and 20% sits in the top ten. The specimen was lung tumor tissue. The receptors here all came from a man aged 50 to 60 with non-small cell lung cancer. CDR3s include the opening cysteine and the closing phenylalanine or tryptophan. A D gene is named only where the DNA matches it firmly. A row's size may be missing; if present it is once, few, many or a size class.

D gene	V gene	clone size	J gene	CDR3 DNA	CDR3 protein
-	TRBV7-9	few	TRBJ2-5	TGTGCCAGCAGCCAAAAGGCGCTGTCCCAAGAGACCCAGTACTTC	CASSQKALSQETQYF
-	TRBV30	-	TRBJ1-1	TGTGCCTGGAGTATAGGGAATCAGGGGAACACTGAAGCTTTCTTT	CAWSIGNQGNTEAFF
-	TRBV14	many	TRBJ2-3	TGTGCCAGCAGCCACGTGGGTAGGGAGATCACAGATACGCAGTATTTT	CASSHVGREITDTQYF
TRBD2	TRBV4-2	many	TRBJ2-7	TGTGCCAGCAGCCAAGATTGGGGGGGAAACGAGCAGTACTTC	CASSQDWGGNEQYF
-	TRBV28	-	TRBJ2-7	TGTGCCAGCAGTTTAAGGGCCTCCTACGAGCAGTACTTC	CASSLRASYEQYF
-	TRBV4-1	-	TRBJ2-1	TGCGCCAGCAGCCAAGGAACCTTCAGTGAGCAGTCCTTC	CASSQGTFSEQSF
-	TRBV30	many	TRBJ1-1	TGTGCCTGGAGTGGGAGTGAGGCAGGCGGCAACACTGAAGCTTTCTTT	CAWSGSEAGGNTEAFF
-	TRBV19	-	TRBJ2-1	TGTGCCAGTAGTATAGATGGGAGGTCCTACAATGAGCAGTTCTTC	CASSIDGRSYNEQFF
-	TRBV24-1	-	TRBJ2-2	TGTGCCACCAGCCAGATATCTAACACCGGGGAGCTGTTTTTT	CATSQISNTGELFF
-	TRBV10-2	many	TRBJ2-7	TGCGCCAGCAGTCCCAGGAGGGGCGAGCAGTACTTC	CASSPRRGEQYF
TRBD1	TRBV14	few	TRBJ2-1	TGTGCCATCAGCCCCACAGGGGGGAGGTACAATGAGCAGCTCTTC	CAISPTGGRYNEQLF
-	TRBV10-3	-	TRBJ1-2	TGTGCCACCAGTGTTCAGGCGGGGACGGGCTACATCTTC	CATSVQAGTGYIF
-	TRBV6-2/TRBV6-3	many	TRBJ1-4	TGTGCCAGCAGGGACGGCACGACAACTAATGAAAAACTGTTTTTT	CASRDGTTTNEKLFF
-	TRBV6-4	many	TRBJ1-1	TGTGCCAGCAGTCTGACCATGGGGTCAGAAGCTTTCTTT	CASSLTMGSEAFF
TRBD1	TRBV14	-	TRBJ1-6	TGTGCCAGCAGCCCCCGGACAGGGACGGGTCCACCCCTCCACTTT	CASSPRTGTGPPLHF
-	TRBV11-2	-	TRBJ2-2	TGTGCCAGCAACTTGCGCCAAGGCGACGCGAGGACTGGGGAGCTGTTTTTC	CASNLRQGDARTGELFF
-	TRBV6-5	-	TRBJ2-7	TGTGCCAACGGGACCCCACACTACGAGCAGTACTTC	CANGTPHYEQYF
-	TRBV11-3	-	TRBJ2-1	TGTGCCAGCAGCTTAACCCTAGGAGGCGTCAACAAGCAGTTCTTC	CASSLTLGGVNKQFF
TRBD1	TRBV7-9	-	TRBJ2-5	TGTGCCAGGAGCTTAGTCGTTGTGACAGGGGGCCAAGAGACCCAGTACTTC	CARSLVVVTGGQETQYF
-	TRBV29-1	-	TRBJ2-7	TGCAGCGCCCTTAGCGTGAGAGGGGCCTACGAGCAGTACTTC	CSALSVRGAYEQYF
-	TRBV29-1	once	TRBJ2-5	TGCAGCGCTGAGACCGGGGGAGAGACCCAGTACTTC	CSAETGGETQYF
-	TRBV28	-	TRBJ1-3	TGTGTCAGCAGTGCAGGTTCAACGACAGGCTCTGGAAACACCATATATTTT	CVSSAGSTTGSGNTIYF
-	TRBV4-1	many	TRBJ2-1	-	CASSTSPTNYNEQFF
TRBD2	TRBV6-6	-	TRBJ2-3	TGTACAAGCAGTTACTCGGAGCGGGAGCAGGGAGATACGCAGTATTTT	CTSSYSEREQGDTQYF
TRBD1	TRBV4-2	-	TRBJ2-1	TGTGCCAGCAGCCACAGCCTCCTGGACAGGGGCTACAATGTGCAGTCCTTC	CASSHSLLDRGYNVQSF
TRBD1	TRBV6-2/TRBV6-3	few	TRBJ2-7	TGTGCCAGCAGTATCAGACAGGGGGTAACGATGTACGAGCAGTACTTC	CASSIRQGVTMYEQYF
TRBD2	TRBV2	-	TRBJ2-4	TGTGCCAGCAGTTCGGGGGGGGAAAACATTCAGTACTTC	CASSSGGENIQYF
-	TRBV11-1	once	TRBJ2-7	TGTGCCAGCAGCCCAGGATCCCTCTACGAGCAGTACTTC	CASSPGSLYEQYF
-	TRBV4-1	-	TRBJ1-4	-	CASSQVGQGSEELFF
TRBD2	TRBV12-3/TRBV12-4	-	TRBJ2-1	TGTGCCACCAGACCACAGGCTAGCGGGGGGGTATACAATGAGCAGTTCTTC	CATRPQASGGVYNEQFF
-	TRBV19	many	TRBJ1-1	TGTGCCAGTAGTATTGGAGCCCGGTGGGAGAACACTGAAGCTTTCTTT	CASSIGARWENTEAFF
-	TRBV20-1	few	TRBJ2-7	TGCAGTGCAACCCCCGCGAGGAGCGGGTACGAGCAGTACTTC	CSATPARSGYEQYF
TRBD2	TRBV5-1	many	TRBJ2-7	TGCGCCAGCAGCTTGGCCGGGACTAGCTACGAGCAGTACTTC	CASSLAGTSYEQYF
-	TRBV24-1	-	TRBJ2-6	TGTGCCACCAGTGTAAGTCAGGGAACCCTTTCTGGGGTCAACGTCCTGACTTTC	CATSVSQGTLSGVNVLTF
TRBD1	TRBV25-1	few	TRBJ1-6	TGTGCCAGCAGTGAGAGCCGGGACAGAAATAATTCACCCCTCCACTTT	CASSESRDRNNSPLHF
-	TRBV7-9	-	TRBJ2-2	TGTGCCAGCAGCCCGCCTCGCCAGTCGGGGGCTGGCGGGGAGCTGTTTTTT	CASSPPRQSGAGGELFF
TRBD1	TRBV24-1	-	TRBJ2-4	TGCGCCACCAGTGCGGGACAGGGCGAAAACATTCAGTACTTC	CATSAGQGENIQYF
-	TRBV6-1	-	TRBJ1-1	TGTGCCAGCACCTGCGGACACTCATCGGACTCAGCTTTCTTT	CASTCGHSSDSAFF
TRBD2	TRBV11-3	once	TRBJ2-3	TGTGCCAGCAGCTTAGGAACAGCGGGAGGGCCGTCGGGTACGCAGTATTTT	CASSLGTAGGPSGTQYF
-	TRBV6-2/TRBV6-3	-	TRBJ2-1	TGTGCCAGCTGTAAGTCAGGGAATGAGCAGTTCTTC	CASCKSGNEQFF
-	TRBV12-3/TRBV12-4	many	TRBJ2-4	TGTGCCAGCACCAGCAGACTTTCTCTAGACAAAAACATTCAGTACTTC	CASTSRLSLDKNIQYF